This T cell receptor (beta chain) was observed in a study of molecular identifiers for immune sequencing clone quantification. The CDR3 has 14 residues. Trimming stripped 0 bases from V and 3 bases from J, with 9 bases between. CDR1 is ENHRY and CDR2 is SYGVKD in the germline V gene. Findings and caveats of the study: Highly expanded clone sizes could end up underestimated if a barcode were shared by identical TCR molecules. It was shown that clones above 20 RNA copies held over 98% of effector molecules, but under 1% in naive cells.

Previously described methods and listed TCR primers were used for bulk TCR libraries. TCRdb fed the PCR reads into MiXCR, producing one record per CDR3 protein. This sample has about 320,000 distinct CDR3 sequences, with about a fifth found just once. As to this clonotype: Antigen: not known.

Sequenced sample: naive CD8+ T cells from blood, with Jurkat cell RNA spiked in. Subset specified: FACS-sorted CD8+CD4-CCR7+CD45RA+ naive T cells. V and J are TRBV10-3 and TRBJ2-7; a weak D match, TRBD2 (5 bases). This receptor was identified in a human donor in good health. Some libraries in this study had Jurkat cell RNA spiked in. In DNA, the CDR3 is TGTGCCATCAGTGAGTCTCCGGGGTACTACGAGCAGTACTTC. This sequence encodes CAISESPGYYEQYF.